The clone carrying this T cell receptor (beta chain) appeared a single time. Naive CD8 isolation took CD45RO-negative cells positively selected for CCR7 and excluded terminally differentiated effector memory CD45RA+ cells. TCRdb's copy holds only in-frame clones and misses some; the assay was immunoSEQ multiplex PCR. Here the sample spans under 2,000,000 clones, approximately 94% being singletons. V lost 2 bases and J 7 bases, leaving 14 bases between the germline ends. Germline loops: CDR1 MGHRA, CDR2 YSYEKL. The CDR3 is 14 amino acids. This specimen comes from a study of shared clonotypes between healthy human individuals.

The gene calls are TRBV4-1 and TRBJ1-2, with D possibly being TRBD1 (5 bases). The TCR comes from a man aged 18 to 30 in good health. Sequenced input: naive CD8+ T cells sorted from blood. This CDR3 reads CASSQLGDRGGYTF. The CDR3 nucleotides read TGCGCCAGCAGCCAATTGGGGGATAGAGGTGGCTACACCTTC.